The sequence of this T cell receptor (beta chain) was determined in a study of Ad26.COV2.S vaccination and SARS-CoV-2 variants. Germline loops: CDR1 DFQATT, CDR2 SNEGSKA (reference sequence). The CDR3 loop spans 11 amino acids. V was clipped by 3 bases and J by 3 bases, with 4 bases between them. As for treatment: roughly 20 received Ad26.COV2.S at low or high dose, single or two shots; roughly five received placebo; per-sample allocation not given. The samples date from day 63 after the first vaccine or placebo injection. Repertoires were generated with immunoSEQ multiplex PCR, while TCRdb's copy carries only in-frame clones and drops some. The sample holds approximately 350,000 clones, 83% seen once.

Sequencing used peripheral blood, obtained in a trial of Ad26.COV2.S vaccine versus placebo. The chain combines TRBV20-1 with TRBJ2-3, with D hard to call. This sequence was found in a person between 18 and 60 years old who received the Ad26.COV2.S COVID-19 vaccine or a placebo. This chain's CDR3 is CSARVTDTQYF. In DNA form, the CDR3 reads TGCAGTGCTAGGGTAACAGATACGCAGTATTTT.